This T cell receptor beta chain was identified in a study of blood T cell repertoires in COVID-19. Study-wide context: The United States, Italy and Spain supplied acute and convalescent COVID-19 samples.

The CDR3 has 14 amino acids. Unmatched junction bases numbered 5, after V lost 6 bases and J lost 1 base. Germline V gene sequence: CDR1 ENHRY, CDR2 SYGVKD. In terms of age and location, participants ranged from roughly 18 to 100 years and lived in around 22 US areas. Generated by immunoSEQ multiplex PCR, the TCRdb table keeps only in-frame clones and is missing some. The sample contains approximately 250,000 clones, 88% of which appear only once. This TCR came from a woman in her thirties or forties with acute COVID-19. The sample consisted of PBMCs or T cells enriched from blood (not recorded which). This chain joins TRBV10-3 and TRBJ1-1; 7 bases match TRBD1. The CDR3 DNA reads TGTGCCATCAGCCAGGGGACAGCGAACACTGAAGCTTTCTTT. It specifies CAISQGTANTEAFF.